This entry is about one TCR beta chain. Its antigen is unknown. The germline gives CDR1 SGHTS, CDR2 YDEGEE. After removal of 1 base from V and 6 bases from J, the junction contained 7 bases not matched to a gene. The CDR3 loop spans 15 amino acids. The data belong to a study of cytomegalovirus exposure and HLA in healthy donors. Both 60 Vbeta primers and 13 Jbeta primers went into the PCR. TCRdb's copy holds only in-frame clones and misses some; the assay was immunoSEQ multiplex PCR. The data contain about 180,000 clones, more than 70% of them seen just once; the ten biggest clones take up about 0.4%. Notes on the study in general: One variant, a missense change in DCLRE1C, was linked in a later analysis to TCR beta V- and J-gene trimming. Most subjects had HLA-A and HLA-B alleles reportedly predicted accurately by TCR beta sequences.

This clonotype was sampled from a boy between 2 and 15 years old in good health and CMV-seronegative. Sequenced input: PBMCs. The chain carries TRBV5-8 and TRBJ2-7, with TRBD2 identical over 10 bases. The CDR3 sequence is CASSLFLAGVSEQYF. In nucleotides, the CDR3 is TGTGCCAGCAGCTTGTTCCTAGCGGGAGTTAGCGAGCAGTACTTC.